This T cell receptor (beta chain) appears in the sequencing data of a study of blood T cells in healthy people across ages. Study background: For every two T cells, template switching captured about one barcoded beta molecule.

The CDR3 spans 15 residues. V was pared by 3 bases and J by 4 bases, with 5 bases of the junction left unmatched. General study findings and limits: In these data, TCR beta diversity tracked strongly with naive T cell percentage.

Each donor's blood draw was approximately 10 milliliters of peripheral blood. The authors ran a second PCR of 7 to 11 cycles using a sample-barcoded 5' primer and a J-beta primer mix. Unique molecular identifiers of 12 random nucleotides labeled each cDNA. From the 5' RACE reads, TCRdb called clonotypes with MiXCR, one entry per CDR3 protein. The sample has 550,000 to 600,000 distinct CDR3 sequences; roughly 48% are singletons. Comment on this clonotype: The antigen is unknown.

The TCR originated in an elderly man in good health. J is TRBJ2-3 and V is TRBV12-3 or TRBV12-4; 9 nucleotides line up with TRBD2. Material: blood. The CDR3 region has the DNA TGTGCCAGCAGTTTGGCGGGAGGGCGCGCAGATACGCAGTATTTT. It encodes CASSLAGGRADTQYF.